Listed below are T cell receptor beta chains from one sample, sequenced in a study of T cells after posttransplantation cyclophosphamide. Profiling relied on immunoSEQ multiplex PCR, and the TCRdb table lists in-frame clones only, not all of them. The sample includes over 30,000 clones, none of them occurring once. The sequenced material came from PBMCs. These receptors were obtained from a girl aged 10 to 17 in good health, CMV-negative, and a related stem cell transplant donor. Each CDR3 is given without its conserved first and last residue. The order of the fields is V gene, CDR3 length, CDR3 protein.

V gene: TRBV5-1; CDR3 length: 13; CDR3 protein: ASSLRTGEDGELF
V gene: TRBV7-9; CDR3 length: 14; CDR3 protein: ASSLRRGGRFYGYT
V gene: TRBV27; CDR3 length: 12; CDR3 protein: ASSGGPGSYEQY
V gene: TRBV27; CDR3 length: 13; CDR3 protein: ASSSAQGPREKLF
V gene: TRBV19; CDR3 length: 11; CDR3 protein: ASSGTGVAGYT
V gene: TRBV15; CDR3 length: 10; CDR3 protein: ATSLPGGELF
V gene: TRBV7-2; CDR3 length: 12; CDR3 protein: ASRVGGDLLVQY
V gene: TRBV29-1; CDR3 length: 12; CDR3 protein: SVASSALKDEQF
V gene: TRBV2; CDR3 length: 11; CDR3 protein: ASSDSHSYEQY
V gene: TRBV5-1; CDR3 length: 12; CDR3 protein: ASSLEQGGDGYT
V gene: TRBV29-1; CDR3 length: 14; CDR3 protein: SVALASSATGNTIY
V gene: TRBV5-1; CDR3 length: 15; CDR3 protein: ASSGWTGTLSYNEQF
V gene: TRBV5-5; CDR3 length: 15; CDR3 protein: ASSLEPQGNPVEKLF
V gene: TRBV9; CDR3 length: 14; CDR3 protein: ASSVGGSGTQETQY
V gene: TRBV4-1; CDR3 length: 16; CDR3 protein: ASSRQPGLAGPGGEQF
V gene: TRBV15; CDR3 length: 11; CDR3 protein: ATRGGGGYEQF
V gene: TRBV30; CDR3 length: 12; CDR3 protein: AWDRGEGTGELF
V gene: TRBV29-1; CDR3 length: 12; CDR3 protein: SADTGASYNEQF
V gene: TRBV4-1; CDR3 length: 13; CDR3 protein: ASSQLTTGSYEQY
V gene: TRBV28; CDR3 length: 14; CDR3 protein: ASSVGGAGSGNTIY
V gene: TRBV9; CDR3 length: 12; CDR3 protein: ASSAGQVSYEQY
V gene: TRBV12-5; CDR3 length: 11; CDR3 protein: ASGLSGNQPQH
V gene: TRBV2; CDR3 length: 12; CDR3 protein: ASSWDRADYGYT
V gene: TRBV5-6; CDR3 length: 14; CDR3 protein: ASSAETGLVAYEQY
V gene: TRBV28; CDR3 length: 14; CDR3 protein: ASRDLQVYSGNTIY
V gene: TRBV19; CDR3 length: 13; CDR3 protein: ASRKGQLSGEPQH
V gene: TRBV13; CDR3 length: 11; CDR3 protein: ASGLRRNEKLF
V gene: TRBV7-3; CDR3 length: 14; CDR3 protein: ASSLNPPRDNNEQF
V gene: TRBV12-2; CDR3 length: 13; CDR3 protein: ASRFVRQASEKLF
V gene: TRBV30; CDR3 length: 11; CDR3 protein: AWSPWAREGYT
V gene: TRBV9; CDR3 length: 10; CDR3 protein: ASSVRDTEAF
V gene: TRBV28; CDR3 length: 15; CDR3 protein: ASSFPGASGNTGELF
V gene: TRBV2; CDR3 length: 11; CDR3 protein: ASINRNTGELF